A single sample gave rise to the 5 T cell receptor beta chains below, sequenced in a study of blood T cell repertoires in COVID-19 (dated by TCRdb to 2020 to 2022). Libraries were built with the immunoSEQ multiplex PCR assay. TCRdb took over this immuneACCESS table, retaining in-frame rearrangements with V and J assigned. Such tables are incomplete; in checked studies, under half of the missing clones stem from an unresolved V gene, and the remainder is unexplained. The sample table contains about 290,000 clones; only one count was recorded for about 89% of them. The ten largest account for about 1.7% of the sample. What was sequenced was PBMCs or T cells enriched from blood (not recorded which). These TCRs come from a woman in her 40s who had recovered from COVID-19.

V usage is TRBV10-3 and J usage is TRBJ2-2; D not resolved. Germline V CDR1 and CDR2: ENHRY, SYGVKD. Trimming took 4 bases from V and 6 from J, leaving 15 bases between them. This CDR3 region has 15 residues. The CDR3 is CAISVSLFPSGELFF. CDR3 coding DNA: TGTGCCATCAGTGTAAGCCTGTTCCCGTCCGGGGAGCTGTTTTTT.

This clone was observed a handful of times. V is TRBV18 and J is TRBJ2-1; 14 nucleotides agree with TRBD2. The trim removed 5 bases at V and 5 bases at J, leaving 8 bases unmatched. CDR3 length: 17 amino acids. Germline CDR1 reads KGHSH; CDR2 reads LQKENI. CDR3 amino acids: CASSSTSGGAGDNEQFF. As DNA, the CDR3 is TGTGCCAGCTCATCGACTAGCGGGGGGGCCGGAGACAATGAGCAGTTCTTC.

V and J are TRBV11-3 and TRBJ2-7, with a weak D call TRBD2 (6 bases). Germline V gene data show CDR1 as SGHNT and CDR2 as YENEEA. CDR3 length: 13 amino acids. Trimming left V 3 bases short and J 5 bases short, with 11 bases between. The CDR3 region has the DNA TGTGCCAGCAGCTTGGACTATCCCGACGAGCAGTACTTC. Protein product: CASSLDYPDEQYF.

On this clone itself: Other nucleotide sequences in the sample specify the same CDR3. The CDR3 nucleotides are TGTGCCAGCAGCGCAACAGGGGGAGGAAACACCATATATTTT. Encoded protein: CASSATGGGNTIYF. This chain uses TRBV9 with TRBJ1-3, with 8 nucleotides matching TRBD1. The CDR3 extends over 14 amino acids. Trimming removed 3 bases from V and 4 bases from J; junction bases left unmatched: 3. CDR1 and CDR2 (germline): SGDLS, YYNGEE.

The chain is built from TRBV5-8 and TRBJ2-3; no reliable D call. The germline V gene has CDR1 SGHTS and CDR2 YDEGEE. The V gene lost 2 bases and the J gene lost 2 bases, with 9 bases spanning the gap. The CDR3 length is 14 residues. CDR3 protein: CASSLATITDTQYF. Written as DNA, the CDR3 is TGTGCCAGCAGCTTAGCTACCATCACAGATACGCAGTATTTT.